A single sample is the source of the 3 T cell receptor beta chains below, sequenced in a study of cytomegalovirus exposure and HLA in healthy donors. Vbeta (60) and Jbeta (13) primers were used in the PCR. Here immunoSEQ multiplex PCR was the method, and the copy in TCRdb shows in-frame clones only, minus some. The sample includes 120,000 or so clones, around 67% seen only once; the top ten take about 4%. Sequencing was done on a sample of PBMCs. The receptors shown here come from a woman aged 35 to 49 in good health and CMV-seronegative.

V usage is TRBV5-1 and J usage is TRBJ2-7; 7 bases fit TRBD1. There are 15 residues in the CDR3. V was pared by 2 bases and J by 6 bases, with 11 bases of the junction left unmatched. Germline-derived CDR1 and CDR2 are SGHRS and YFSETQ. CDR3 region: CASSFDRETALEQYF. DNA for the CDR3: TGCGCCAGCAGCTTCGACAGGGAGACCGCCCTCGAGCAGTACTTC.

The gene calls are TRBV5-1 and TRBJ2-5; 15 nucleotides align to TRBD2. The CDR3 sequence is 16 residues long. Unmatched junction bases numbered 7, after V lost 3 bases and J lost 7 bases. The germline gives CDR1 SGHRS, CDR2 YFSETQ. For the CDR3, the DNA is TGCGCCAGCAGCTATTGGACTAGCGGGGGGGTAGGGACCCAGTACTTC. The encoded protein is CASSYWTSGGVGTQYF.

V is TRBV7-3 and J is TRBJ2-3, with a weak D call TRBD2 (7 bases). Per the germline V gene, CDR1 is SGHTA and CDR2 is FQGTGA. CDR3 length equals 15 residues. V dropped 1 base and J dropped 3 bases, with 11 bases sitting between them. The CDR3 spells CASSLMGGATDTQYF. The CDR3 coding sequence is TGTGCCAGCAGCTTAATGGGGGGGGCAACAGATACGCAGTATTTT.